The TCR beta chain under discussion was sequenced for a study of cytomegalovirus exposure and HLA in healthy donors. The CDR3 is made up of 14 amino acids. In germline, CDR1 is SQVTM, CDR2 ANQGSEA. V shed 6 bases, J shed 6 bases, and the junction held 9 bases outside the gene matches. As concerns this clone: No antigen is known for it.

The primer mix had 60 Vbeta and 13 Jbeta primers. Libraries were prepared by immunoSEQ multiplex PCR; TCRdb keeps only in-frame clonotypes and omits some of them. The data hold approximately 95,000 clones, with 70% to 80% observed a single time. Findings of the study overall: Fewer N-insertions than the roughly 670-donor mean were reportedly shown by an Asian-associated ancestry cluster in a later analysis. Association with HLA alleles at 0.05 false discovery rate was found for 15,000 or so TCR beta sequences in a later analysis.

J is TRBJ2-3 and V is TRBV29-1; 10 bases are shared with TRBD1. What was sequenced was PBMCs. The TCR sequence derives from a man between 18 and 29 years old in good health and CMV-seropositive. CDR3 region: CSVPPGTGEDTQYF. The DNA of the CDR3 is TGCAGCGTCCCCCCCGGGACAGGGGAGGATACGCAGTATTTT.